The present T cell receptor beta chain was sequenced within a study of response to subunit inactivated influenza vaccine. In TCRdb, the RT-PCR reads were re-called with MiXCR into one record per CDR3 protein. Of 450,000 to 700,000 distinct CDR3 sequences detected, roughly 15% appear once; the ten largest clones hold around 10%. This clonotype was counted many times. Trimming stripped 0 bases from V and 4 bases from J, with 15 bases between. The CDR3 loop spans 17 amino acids. Germline V lookup: CDR1 LGHNA, CDR2 YSLEER. This rearrangement joins TRBV4-3 to TRBJ1-4; D ambiguous. The TCR comes from a middle-aged man who received an inactivated influenza vaccine. Sequences were derived from PBMCs from blood, sampled roughly 12 days after vaccination. The CDR3 sequence is CASSQDLWATFNEKLFF. The CDR3 coding sequence is TGCGCCAGCAGCCAAGATCTATGGGCGACTTTTAATGAAAAACTGTTTTTT.